This entry describes one TCR beta chain. These data are taken from a study of blood T cells in healthy people across ages. PCR was performed a second time for about 7 to 11 cycles using a sample-barcoded 5' primer and a J-beta primer mix. TCRdb recomputed calls from the 5' RACE reads with MiXCR, one row per CDR3 protein. The table records some 1.6 million distinct CDR3 sequences, 34% of them present only once. V shed 6 bases and J shed 8 bases, with 16 bases lying between them. From germline, CDR1 is DFQATT and CDR2 SNEGSKA (reference sequence). The CDR3 contains 12 residues. The source of this sequence is a woman in her 30s in good health. Material for sequencing was blood. The chain carries TRBV20-1 and TRBJ1-2; perhaps TRBD1 as D (6 bases). CDR3 sequence (DNA): TGCAGTGCCCCGTGGACAGTTAGGGGCTACACCTTC. Its protein is CSAPWTVRGYTF.